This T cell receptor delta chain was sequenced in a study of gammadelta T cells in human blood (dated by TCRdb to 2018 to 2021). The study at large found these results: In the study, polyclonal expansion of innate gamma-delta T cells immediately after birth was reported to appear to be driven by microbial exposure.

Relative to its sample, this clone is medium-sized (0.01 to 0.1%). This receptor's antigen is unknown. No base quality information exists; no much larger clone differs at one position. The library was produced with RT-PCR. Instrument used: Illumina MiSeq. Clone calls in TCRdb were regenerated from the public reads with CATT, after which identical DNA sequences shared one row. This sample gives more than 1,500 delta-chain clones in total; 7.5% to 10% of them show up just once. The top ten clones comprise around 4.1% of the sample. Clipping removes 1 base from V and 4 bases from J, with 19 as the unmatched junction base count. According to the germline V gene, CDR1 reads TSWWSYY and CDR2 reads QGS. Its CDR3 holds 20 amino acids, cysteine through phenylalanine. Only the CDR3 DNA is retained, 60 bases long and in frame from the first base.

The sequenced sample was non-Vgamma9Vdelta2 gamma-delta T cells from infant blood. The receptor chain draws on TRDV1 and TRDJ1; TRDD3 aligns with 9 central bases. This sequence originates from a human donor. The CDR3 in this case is CALGEPTDFLVTGGIDKLIF. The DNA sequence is TGTGCTCTTGGGGAACCCACCGACTTCCTCGTCACTGGGGGAATCGATAAACTCATCTTT.